This section outlines one TCR beta chain sequence together with its context. What it binds is unknown. Trimming at V came to 5 bases and at J to 3 bases, leaving 9 bases not matched to a gene. CDR1 and CDR2 (germline): DFQATT, SNEGSKA (reference sequence). This CDR3 contains 17 residues. This record comes from a study of response to subunit inactivated influenza vaccine. Findings of the study overall: It was the authors' suggestion that each seasonal influenza vaccination recruits few new T cells.

Via MiXCR, TCRdb re-called the RT-PCR reads, giving one row per CDR3 protein. The repertoire holds 250,000 to 350,000 distinct CDR3 sequences, with 22% as singletons. This chain connects TRBV20-1 to TRBJ2-3, with 15 nucleotides matching TRBD2. This receptor was obtained from a man aged 50-75 years who received an inactivated influenza vaccine. The sample in question was PBMCs from blood, obtained 21 months after vaccination. CDR3 sequence (DNA): TGCAGTGCTGCGAGGACTAGCGGGAGGGATAGTACAGATACGCAGTATTTT. Amino acid sequence: CSAARTSGRDSTDTQYF.